Below, 15 T cell receptor beta chains from the same sample are listed, as sequenced in a study of HIV-infected patients and healthy controls. About 540 ng RNA was reverse transcribed with alpha and beta constant-region primers. Using multiplexing indices, alpha and beta chain libraries were generated apart by chain-specific third strand synthesis. TCRdb redid the calling of the 5' RACE reads with MiXCR, one entry per CDR3 protein. The table lists just over 15,000 distinct CDR3 sequences, 7% of them singletons. Whole blood was used without fractionation, so all unsorted peripheral T cells were included. The sequencing sample was made of blood. Receptors originate from an adult in good health.

This clonotype was seen at least ten times. This chain joins TRBV7-9 and TRBJ2-7; 9 nucleotides align to TRBD1. The CDR3 spans 13 residues. Germline CDR1 reads SEHNR; CDR2 reads FQNEAQ (reference sequence). Germline trimming cut 5 bases from V and 9 bases from J; bases unmatched to any gene: 8. This CDR3 reads CASSVPDRGTQYF. In nucleotides, the CDR3 is TGTGCCAGCAGCGTACCCGACAGGGGGACGCAGTACTTC.

This clonotype was observed a handful of times. The chain is built from TRBV7-8 and TRBJ2-3; a possible D gene is TRBD1 (5 bases). Trimming took off 1 base at V and 1 base at J, with 9 bases between the two ends. The length of the CDR3 is 15 residues. The germline gives CDR1 SGHVS, CDR2 FQNEAQ. CDR3 sequence (DNA): TGTGCCAGCAGCTTAGGGGCAGGGCGCACAGATACGCAGTATTTT. It translates to CASSLGAGRTDTQYF.

The chain joins TRBV7-2 to TRBJ1-1; D call uncertain. Trimming shortened V by 1 base and J by 7 bases, and 10 bases separated the two germline ends. Germline loops: CDR1 SGHTA, CDR2 FQGNSA. The CDR3 is 13 residues long. CDR3: CASSLVTGIEAFF. The CDR3 nucleotides read TGTGCCAGCAGCTTAGTGACGGGTATTGAAGCTTTCTTT.

This clonotype occurred many times. The chain couples TRBV6-2 or TRBV6-3 to TRBJ2-6; tentative D call: TRBD2 (5 bases). Trimming took off 3 bases at V and 0 bases at J, with 12 bases between the two ends. The length of the CDR3 is 17 residues. Germline V CDR1 and CDR2: MNHEY, SVGEGT. The CDR3 region has the DNA TGTGCCAGCAGTTATGTATTCGGGGTCTCTGGGGCCAACGTCCTGACTTTC. Protein: CASSYVFGVSGANVLTF.

This clonotype was recorded at least ten times. The chain has TRBV20-1 and TRBJ1-1; unclear D gene. The CDR3 is 13 residues long. Germline CDR1 and CDR2: DFQATT and SNEGSKA (reference sequence). The V and J ends lost 4 bases and 0 bases respectively, with 9 bases between them. CDR3 sequence reads: CSAIYILNTEAFF. The CDR3 coding sequence is TGCAGTGCTATCTATATCTTGAACACTGAAGCTTTCTTT.

This clonotype appeared many times. CDR3 region: CATTARPGDNEQFF. Written as DNA, the CDR3 is TGTGCCACAACTGCCAGACCCGGGGACAATGAGCAGTTCTTC. The genes are TRBV4-2 and TRBJ2-1; the D gene is possibly TRBD2 (5 bases). Per the germline V gene, CDR1 is LGHNA and CDR2 is YNFKEQ. The V end lost 10 bases, the J end lost 5 bases, and 18 bases lay between the germline ends. The CDR3 length is 14 residues.

This clonotype came up many times. The rearrangement links TRBV20-1 to TRBJ2-5, with D tentatively TRBD1 (6 bases). The germline V and J ends were trimmed by 6 bases and 0 bases, with 14 bases remaining between them. The CDR3 runs 14 residues. Germline V CDR1 and CDR2: DFQATT, SNEGSKA (reference sequence). CDR3 DNA: TGCAGTGCCAGGGCGTGGGACAACCAAGAGACCCAGTACTTC. Translating it yields CSARAWDNQETQYF.

At least ten counts were recorded for this clonotype. The J gene is TRBJ2-4, the V gene TRBV11-3; D is ambiguous. Germline assignment: CDR1 SGHNT and CDR2 YENEEA. V dropped 2 bases and J dropped 2 bases, with 4 bases sitting between them. The CDR3 consists of 13 residues. CDR3 bases: TGTGCCAGCAGCTTATCTCCCAAAAACATTCAGTACTTC. Translation: CASSLSPKNIQYF.

This clonotype came up many times. Here the CDR3 reads CASSYSTGRGADTQYF. Here the CDR3 DNA reads TGTGCCAGCAGTTACTCTACGGGACGGGGGGCAGATACGCAGTATTTT. The rearrangement uses TRBV6-5 and TRBJ2-3; 7 bases agree with TRBD2. CDR1 is MNHEY and CDR2 is SVGAGI in the germline V gene. This CDR3 is built from 16 residues. Germline trimming cut 0 bases from V and 4 bases from J; bases unmatched to any gene: 7.

This clonotype was counted many times. This rearrangement joins TRBV6-2 or TRBV6-3 to TRBJ2-3; 7 bases are shared with TRBD1. V trimming: 8 bases; J trimming: 3 bases; junction bases outside the gene matches: 2. Germline CDR1 reads MNHEY; CDR2 reads SVGEGT. This CDR3 has 12 residues. CDR3 in DNA: TGTGCCAGCGGGGACAGAACAGATACGCAGTATTTT. Protein: CASGDRTDTQYF.

This clonotype was counted only a few times. The V call is TRBV7-9, the J call TRBJ2-7; TRBD2 matches at 15 bases. Trimming at V came to 5 bases and at J to 2 bases, leaving 13 bases not matched to a gene. The V gene's germline CDR1 is SEHNR and CDR2 FQNEAQ (reference sequence). This CDR3 is 19 amino acids long. The CDR3 nucleotides read TGTGCCAGCAGCGCCCGGACTAGCGGGGGGGAGGCGAACCCCTACGAGCAGTACTTC. Translation gives CASSARTSGGEANPYEQYF.

Many counts were recorded for this clonotype. V and J are TRBV7-8 and TRBJ2-2; D gene unclear. The V end lost 5 bases, the J end lost 4 bases, and 11 bases lay between the germline ends. Germline V CDR1 and CDR2: SGHVS, FQNEAQ. The CDR3 extends over 14 amino acids. CDR3 protein: CASSPPGGTGELFF. The CDR3 DNA sequence: TGTGCCAGCAGCCCACCCGGTGGCACCGGGGAGCTGTTTTTT.

This clonotype was seen many times. The chain joins TRBV7-6 to TRBJ2-7; the D gene is possibly TRBD2 (6 bases). The CDR3 has 13 amino acids. V was trimmed by 5 bases and J by 7 bases, leaving 15 bases between them. Germline V gene data show CDR1 as SGHVS and CDR2 as FNYEAQ. The CDR3 sequence is CASSPREVGEQYF. The CDR3, as DNA: TGTGCCAGCAGCCCGAGGGAGGTGGGGGAGCAGTACTTC. The variable domain in full, with the rest retrieved from reference TRBV7-6 and TRBJ2-7, is GAGVSQSPRYKVTKRGQDVALRCDPISGHVSLYWYRQALGQGPEFLTYFNYEAQQDKSGLPNDRFSAERPEGSISTLTIQRTEQRDSAMYRCASSPREVGEQYFGPGTRLTVT.

There are many counts of this clonotype. The chain combines TRBV3-1 with TRBJ2-7; D unclear. Trimming pared 6 bases from V and 1 base from J, leaving 10 bases between. The V gene's germline CDR1 is LGHDT and CDR2 YNNKEL (reference sequence). The CDR3 length is 13 residues. The CDR3 loop is CASRGPPSYEQYF. The CDR3 nucleotides read TGTGCCAGCAGAGGACCTCCGTCCTACGAGCAGTACTTC.

This clonotype has only a few counts. The rearrangement uses TRBV4-3 and TRBJ1-3; no reliable D call. CDR3 length: 17 residues. Trimming took off 4 bases at V and 5 bases at J, with 21 bases between the two ends. The germline gives CDR1 LGHNA, CDR2 YSLEER. CDR3 sequence (DNA): TGCGCCAGCAGCCCATCCCGGAGGCTTCACTTGAGAAACACCATATATTTT. Translated, it gives CASSPSRRLHLRNTIYF.